The next 22 T cell receptor beta chains were all read from a single sample in a study of cytomegalovirus exposure and HLA in healthy donors. PCR amplification relied on 60 Vbeta primers (plus 13 Jbeta primers). Some clones are missing from TCRdb's copy, which holds only in-frame ones; the method was immunoSEQ multiplex PCR. The sample records roughly 200,000 clones, 70% to 80% being singletons. Source material: PBMCs. The receptors derive from a woman aged 25 to 39 in good health and CMV-seronegative.

The table lists this clone with a few counts. The genes are TRBV2 and TRBJ2-3; 8 bases match TRBD2. Germline lookup yields CDR1 SNHLY and CDR2 FYNNEI. V gave up 6 bases and J gave up 0 bases; unmatched junction bases: 5. The CDR3 runs 15 residues. CDR3 coding DNA: TGTGCCAGCAGAGTAATAGCGGGGAGCACAGATACGCAGTATTTT. As protein: CASRVIAGSTDTQYF.

The rearrangement links TRBV6-1 to TRBJ1-1, with D possibly TRBD1 on 6 matching bases. Germline CDR1 MNHNS, CDR2 SASEGT. The CDR3 loop spans 20 amino acids. V was shortened by 2 bases and J by 4 bases, with 29 bases between the two germline ends. CDR3 sequence: CASSERGDKGRWAGSTEAFF. The CDR3 DNA reads as TGTGCCAGCAGTGAACGAGGGGACAAGGGGAGATGGGCAGGGAGCACTGAAGCTTTCTTT.

V usage is TRBV7-8 and J usage is TRBJ2-7; 11 bases are shared with TRBD2. The CDR3 contains 16 residues. Germline trimming cut 1 base from V and 0 bases from J; bases unmatched to any gene: 2. Germline CDR1 and CDR2: SGHVS and FQNEAQ. The CDR3 coding sequence is TGTGCCAGCAGCTTAGGACTAGCGGGAAGCTCCTACGAGCAGTACTTC. This sequence encodes CASSLGLAGSSYEQYF.

The chain uses TRBV27 and TRBJ1-5; D gene unclear. This CDR3 has 13 residues. CDR1 and CDR2 from the germline V gene are MNHEY and SMNVEV (reference sequence). The V end lost 0 bases, the J end lost 8 bases, and 8 bases lay between the germline ends. CDR3 nucleotide sequence: TGTGCCAGCAGTTTATCGTACACCGAGCCCCAGCATTTT. Residues: CASSLSYTEPQHF.

The J gene is TRBJ2-5, the V gene TRBV5-1, with TRBD1 identical over 8 bases. The V and J ends lost 4 bases and 5 bases, in that order; junction bases with no gene match: 13. Germline V gene data show CDR1 as SGHRS and CDR2 as YFSETQ. The CDR3 covers 16 residues. In nucleotides, the CDR3 is TGCGCCAGCAGCCGAAGTATGACAGGGGTCCGGGAGACCCAGTACTTC. This sequence encodes CASSRSMTGVRETQYF.

V is TRBV4-1 and J is TRBJ2-5; tentative D call: TRBD1 (5 bases). The DNA end is a closer match to TRBJ2-7, so the J assignment may be wrong. Germline V CDR1 and CDR2: MGHRA, YSYEKL. The CDR3 length is 16 residues. The CDR3 DNA is TGCGCCAGCAGCCGCAGGTTAGGGGAACTTGCCTACGAGCAGTACTTC. Translated: CASSRRLGELAYEQYF.

This clone was picked up a small number of times. The chain has TRBV19 and TRBJ1-2, with 8 positions matching TRBD1. Germline CDR1 and CDR2: LNHDA and SQIVND (reference sequence). The CDR3 totals 14 residues. After removal of 6 bases from V and 7 bases from J, the junction contained 10 bases not matched to a gene. The DNA for the CDR3 is TGTGCCAGTAGGCGGACAGGGCTTATTTGTGGCTACACCTTC. Translated: CASRRTGLICGYTF.

CDR3 coding DNA: TGTGCCAGCAGCGGGAGCTCCTACAATGAGCAGTTCTTC. Protein sequence: CASSGSSYNEQFF. This chain uses TRBV9 with TRBJ2-1; D is undetermined. V lost 3 bases, J lost 0 bases, and 4 bases lay in between. The germline CDR1 and CDR2 sequences are SGDLS and YYNGEE. CDR3 length: 13 amino acids.

This chain uses TRBV27 with TRBJ2-3; unclear D gene. This CDR3 has 14 amino acids. Germline loops: CDR1 MNHEY, CDR2 SMNVEV (reference sequence). V was trimmed by 4 bases and J by 2 bases, leaving 10 bases between them. The CDR3 loop reads CASSSERPTDTQYF. Here the CDR3 DNA reads TGTGCCAGCAGTTCCGAGCGCCCCACAGATACGCAGTATTTT.

This clone was detected once. The V and J genes are TRBV5-5 and TRBJ1-1; D possibly corresponds to TRBD1 (5 bases). CDR1 is SGHKS and CDR2 is YYEKEE in the germline V gene (reference sequence). The CDR3 spans 14 residues. Between the trimmed V and J ends, which lost 4 bases and 4 bases, there was a span of 14 bases. CDR3 in amino acids: CASSPRVSSTEAFF. The CDR3 nucleotides are TGTGCCAGCAGCCCCAGGGTGTCTAGCACTGAAGCTTTCTTT.

The V and J genes are TRBV28 and TRBJ2-2, with 8 nucleotides matching TRBD2. CDR1 is MDHEN, CDR2 SYDVKM, per germline. V gave up 8 bases and J gave up 2 bases; unmatched junction bases: 4. CDR3 length: 14 residues. CDR3 sequence (DNA): TGTGCCAGCCGCGGGACTAGTAACACCGGGGAGCTGTTTTTT. Translation: CASRGTSNTGELFF.

The rearrangement links TRBV28 to TRBJ2-7; D not resolved. This CDR3 comprises 14 residues. The V and J ends lost 4 bases and 0 bases respectively, with 10 bases between them. Germline loops: CDR1 MDHEN, CDR2 SYDVKM. Here the CDR3 DNA reads TGTGCCAGCAGTTGGCTAGAGGACTCCTACGAGCAGTACTTC. Protein: CASSWLEDSYEQYF.

This clone was recorded only once. This chain links TRBV9 with TRBJ2-7; 10 bases agree with TRBD2. The CDR3 contains 18 residues. The junction had 13 bases not matched to a gene; V was cut back by 0 bases and J by 4 bases. Germline lookup yields CDR1 SGDLS and CDR2 YYNGEE. This CDR3 reads CASSVGPTGTSAYYEQYF. The CDR3 coding sequence is TGTGCCAGCAGCGTAGGGCCTACCGGGACTAGCGCATATTACGAGCAGTACTTC. The full variable domain, with the rest looked up from reference TRBV9 and TRBJ2-7, is DSGVTQTPKHLITATGQRVTLRCSPRSGDLSVYWYQQSLDQGLQFLIQYYNGEERAKGNILERFSAQQFPDLHSELNLSSLELGDSALYFCASSVGPTGTSAYYEQYFGPGTRLTVT.

The chain uses TRBV9 and TRBJ1-2; D is uncertain. From germline, CDR1 is SGDLS and CDR2 YYNGEE. This CDR3 contains 13 residues. V lost 0 bases and J lost 1, with 4 bases in between. The CDR3 sequence is CASSVDSNYGYTF. The DNA for the CDR3 is TGTGCCAGCAGCGTAGACAGTAACTATGGCTACACCTTC.

This clone has only one observation. Because it lacks the conserved phenylalanine or tryptophan at the end, this CDR3 is likely a read error. It is unclear where the CDR3 begins or ends on the DNA, so no DNA is shown, and the CDR3 is as TCRdb lists it. V usage is TRBV20-1 and J usage is TRBJ1-4. 11 amino acids form the CDR3, both terminal residues included. Germline CDR1 is DFQATT and CDR2 is SNEGSKA (reference sequence). CDR3 protein: CSARGPKGSGV.

The chain couples TRBV4-1 to TRBJ1-2; no reliable D call. Germline CDR1 and CDR2: MGHRA and YSYEKL. Trimming cost V 4 bases and J 2 bases, with 8 bases left between them. This CDR3 is 13 amino acids long. The CDR3 here is CASSLSFNYGYTF. The DNA of the CDR3 is TGCGCCAGCAGCCTTTCATTCAACTATGGCTACACCTTC.

The genes are TRBV20-1 and TRBJ1-6, with D possibly being TRBD1 (5 bases). The V end was cut by 2 bases, the J end by 9 bases, with 5 bases between. Germline V lookup: CDR1 DFQATT, CDR2 SNEGSKA (reference sequence). The CDR3 length is 11 residues. CDR3: CSARRGSPLHF. The CDR3 DNA reads TGCAGTGCTAGAAGGGGTTCACCCCTCCACTTT.

The genes are TRBV2 and TRBJ2-7, with D possibly being TRBD1 (6 bases). Trimming cost V 6 bases and J 9 bases, with 9 bases left between them. Germline V gene data show CDR1 as SNHLY and CDR2 as FYNNEI. This CDR3 has 10 amino acids. CDR3 residues: CASRGAGQYF. DNA for the CDR3: TGTGCCAGCAGGGGGGCCGGGCAGTACTTC.

The V call is TRBV5-1, the J call TRBJ2-5; TRBD2 matches at 14 bases. With 1 base clipped from V and 1 base from J, the junction kept 6 bases outside the gene matches. CDR1 is SGHRS, CDR2 YFSETQ, per germline. The CDR3 is 18 residues long. CDR3 DNA sequence: TGCGCCAGCAGCTTGCCCGGACTAGCGGGGGGTTTCCAAGAGACCCAGTACTTC. The encoded protein is CASSLPGLAGGFQETQYF.

This chain links TRBV9 with TRBJ2-3; the match to TRBD2 covers 7 bases. CDR1 is SGDLS and CDR2 is YYNGEE in the germline V gene. The V segment lost 3 bases and the J segment 5 bases; nucleotides outside the gene matches: 15. This CDR3 spans 17 amino acids. The CDR3 loop is CASSAVGHSPGGDTQYF. CDR3 nucleotides: TGTGCCAGCAGCGCCGTAGGTCACAGCCCGGGAGGAGATACGCAGTATTTT.

The chain couples TRBV15 to TRBJ2-1; D gene ambiguous. V lost 0 bases and J 7 bases, leaving 7 bases between the germline ends. Looked up from germline, CDR1 is LNHNV and CDR2 is YYDKDF (reference sequence). The CDR3 totals 13 residues. Here the CDR3 reads CATSRDPFNEQFF. The CDR3 DNA sequence: TGTGCCACCAGCAGAGACCCTTTTAATGAGCAGTTCTTC.

The chain recombines TRBV5-1 with TRBJ1-1; 7 bases fit TRBD1. Losses at the gene ends were 4 bases for V and 2 bases for J; bases not matched to a gene: 8. CDR3 size: 15 residues. From germline, CDR1 is SGHRS and CDR2 YFSETQ. The DNA of the CDR3 is TGCGCCAGCAGCGCTCGACAGGGAGGAAACACTGAAGCTTTCTTT. The encoded protein is CASSARQGGNTEAFF. Full variable domain (outside the CDR3, taken from reference TRBV5-1 and TRBJ1-1): KAGVTQTPRYLIKTRGQQVTLSCSPISGHRSVSWYQQTPGQGLQFLFEYFSETQRNKGNFPGRFSGRQFSNSRSEMNVSTLELGDSALYLCASSARQGGNTEAFFGQGTRLTVV.